A selection of T cell receptor beta chains follows, all from one sample in a study of chemoradiotherapy in HPV16-positive cancers. Sequencing used immunoSEQ multiplex PCR; TCRdb keeps in-frame clones, though not all of them. The sample has about 8,700 clones; less than 85% are singletons. This sample was gathered from a patient who underwent chemoradiotherapy. These receptors all stem from a human donor with HPV-associated anogenital cancer. Both conserved end residues are part of each CDR3. The D gene is left open where the match is weak. Clone size appears in some rows only: once, few, many, or a class for an expanded clone.

v_gene	j_gene	d_gene	len	abundance	CDR3nt	CDR3aa
TRBV28	TRBJ1-5	.	12	few	TGTGCCAGCAGTTCGAGGATGGATCAGCAGCATTTT	CASSSRMDQQHF
TRBV28	TRBJ1-2	TRBD1	15	.	TGTGCCAGCAGTCCCAGGACAGGGGCCCTCTCTGGCTACACCTTC	CASSPRTGALSGYTF
TRBV10-3	TRBJ2-2	TRBD1	15	.	TGTGCCATCAGTGACGAGGGGGCTGGCACCGGGGAGCTGTTTTTT	CAISDEGAGTGELFF
TRBV5-1	TRBJ2-2	.	13	once	TGCGCCAGCAGCCCTACCCTGACCGGGGAGCTGTTTTTT	CASSPTLTGELFF
TRBV11-2	TRBJ1-3	.	17	.	TGTGCCAGCAGCTTAGACGTCGGTTATAGCTCTGGAAACACTATATATTTT	CASSLDVGYSSGNTIYF
TRBV19	TRBJ2-1	.	15	.	TGTGCCAGTAGTATAGGGCGAGACCCGAACAATGAGCAGTTCTTC	CASSIGRDPNNEQFF
TRBV7-3	TRBJ2-1	TRBD2	15	few	TGTGCCAGCAGCCAGACGGCTAGCGGGAGCCATGAGCAGTTCTTC	CASSQTASGSHEQFF
TRBV30	TRBJ2-3	TRBD1	15	.	TGTGCCTGGAGAGCCAGGACAGGCACCTCAGATACGCAGTATTTT	CAWRARTGTSDTQYF
TRBV6-1	TRBJ1-2	TRBD1	17	.	TGTGCCAGCAGTGAAGGGACAGGGGGCGTTTTTAACTATGGCTACACCTTC	CASSEGTGGVFNYGYTF
TRBV5-1	TRBJ2-7	TRBD2	15	.	TGCGCCAGCAGCTTGGGACTAGCGGGAAACTACGAGCAGTACTTC	CASSLGLAGNYEQYF
TRBV7-2	TRBJ2-3	.	15	.	TGTGCCAGCAGAGTGCAGGCGGGCCAGCAAGATACGCAGTATTTT	CASRVQAGQQDTQYF
TRBV15	TRBJ1-5	.	14	.	TGTGCCACCAGCAGAGACCCTAAAGATCAGCCCCAGCATTTT	CATSRDPKDQPQHF
TRBV5-6	TRBJ2-7	.	12	.	TGTGCCAGCAGCTTTCAGACCTACGAGCAGTACTTC	CASSFQTYEQYF
TRBV6-1	TRBJ1-2	.	12	few	TGTGCCAGCTCACCTCGCAACTATGGCTACACCTTC	CASSPRNYGYTF
TRBV9	TRBJ1-1	.	15	.	TGTGCCAGCAGCAGCGGGGGAGCGATGAACACTGAAGCTTTCTTT	CASSSGGAMNTEAFF
TRBV2	TRBJ1-2	.	14	.	TGTGCCAGCAAAGGGGTACAGCCGATCTATGGCTACACCTTC	CASKGVQPIYGYTF
TRBV27	TRBJ2-7	TRBD1	15	.	TGTGCCAGCAGTCCCCGAAGGGGGCTTTGGTACGAGCAGTACTTC	CASSPRRGLWYEQYF
TRBV5-1	TRBJ2-2	.	15	once	TGCGCCAGCAGCCCCCAAGCGGCACCCACCGGGGAGCTGTTTTTT	CASSPQAAPTGELFF
TRBV5-8	TRBJ2-7	TRBD2	15	few	TGTGCCAGCAGCACGGGACTAGCGGGTTCCTACGAGCAGTACTTC	CASSTGLAGSYEQYF
TRBV28	TRBJ1-4	TRBD1	20	.	TGTGCCAGCAGTTCTTTAATGACCGGGACAGGGTGGTTCGTTAATGAAAAACTGTTTTTT	CASSSLMTGTGWFVNEKLFF
TRBV5-5	TRBJ2-1	TRBD1	16	once	TGTGCCAGCAGCTTGGGGCCTCAGGGGGCGGGAAATGAGCAGTTCTTC	CASSLGPQGAGNEQFF
TRBV6-4	TRBJ2-6	.	16	.	TGTGCCAGCAGTGAGGGGGCCAGCTCTGGGGCCAACGTCCTGACTTTC	CASSEGASSGANVLTF
TRBV25-1	TRBJ1-1	.	14	.	TGTGCCAGCAGTGAATCGGGGGGCGCTACTGAAGCTTTCTTT	CASSESGGATEAFF
TRBV15	TRBJ1-4	.	15	.	TGTGCCACCAGCAGAGACGGGAAGAGTAATGAAAAACTGTTTTTT	CATSRDGKSNEKLFF
TRBV7-8	TRBJ1-1	.	15	medium-sized	TGTGCCAGCAGCTTATTCGGGGGCAGGAGCACTGAAGCTTTCTTT	CASSLFGGRSTEAFF
TRBV19	TRBJ2-1	.	14	.	TGTGCCAGTAGTATAGGCGTGTCCTACAATGAGCAGTTCTTC	CASSIGVSYNEQFF
TRBV2	TRBJ2-2	.	13	.	TGTGCCAGCAGTGAATCGGGATCTGGGGAGCTGTTTTTT	CASSESGSGELFF